These T cell receptor beta chains were read from a single sample in a study of blood T cell repertoires in COVID-19. Clones were sequenced by immunoSEQ multiplex PCR, and TCRdb holds only the in-frame ones, with some missing. The data contain roughly 400,000 clones, 70% to 90% of them singletons. The sequencing sample was made of PBMCs or T cells enriched from blood (not recorded which). These receptors came from a woman under 30 who had been exposed to COVID-19. Each CDR3 is given with its conserved first and last residue.

>TRBJ1-1|TRBV4-2
CASSQDITRAFF
>TRBJ2-1|TRBV7-2
CASSPYSGVRSYNEQFF
>TRBJ2-3|TRBV2
CASKNEAVETDTQYF
>TRBJ2-7|TRBV5-8
CASNLPGQGYYEQYF
>TRBJ2-7|TRBV10-3
CAIRNLTSAESQYF
>TRBJ1-1|TRBV18
CASSPQTGVTEAFF
>TRBJ1-1|TRBV25-1
CASSPSGGGSNTEAFF
>TRBJ1-1|TRBV19
CASTYKNTEAFF
>TRBJ1-4|TRBV4-2
CASSPAGGAEEKLFF
>TRBJ1-1|TRBV27
CASSSIPGQTEAFF
>TRBJ2-2|TRBV5-1
CASSLDGTGYGELFF
>TRBJ2-7|TRBV19
CASEGTGAYEQYF
>TRBJ1-1|TRBV5-1
CASSLGSVTLIVNTEAFF
>TRBJ2-2|TRBV2
CASLRQGSLTGELFF
>TRBJ1-1|TRBV11-2
CASSKAGAGNTEAFF
>TRBJ1-5|TRBV19
CASSVDYQPQHF
>TRBJ1-1|TRBV19
CAANAGTSTEAFF
>TRBJ2-7|TRBV15
CATSRATQGNEQYF
>TRBJ2-7|TRBV2
CASSDRGSYEQYF
>TRBJ2-5|TRBV6-5
CASRGTGTSDQYF
>TRBJ1-1|TRBV19
CASSIGGPNTEAFF
>TRBJ1-4|TRBV27
CASSLYPPRQGPNEKLFF
>TRBJ2-1|TRBV3-1/TRBV3-2
CASSPTSYNEQFF
>TRBJ1-5|TRBV3-1/TRBV3-2
CASSRQGVSNQPQHF
>TRBJ2-2|TRBV6-5
CASRGANTGELFF
>TRBJ1-2|TRBV3-1/TRBV3-2
CASTETGAPYGYTF
>TRBJ1-6|TRBV4-3
CASSHGQENSPLHF
>TRBJ2-5|TRBV5-1
CASSLRLTENFQETQYF
>TRBJ1-4|TRBV5-1
CASSSDRGSEKLFF
>TRBJ1-6|TRBV11-2
CASSKRTGGNSPLHF
>TRBJ1-1|TRBV7-2
CASSAGGSSTEAFF
>TRBJ2-1|TRBV6-5
CASRPQRGDAEQFF
>TRBJ2-1|TRBV6-1
CASSERGSYNEQFF
>TRBJ1-2|TRBV30
CAWTSQAPYGYTF
>TRBJ1-2|TRBV19
CASSPRGRDYGYTF
>TRBJ1-6|TRBV6-4
CASRGQGGSPLHF
>TRBJ1-2|TRBV28
CASSLPPGTGVGYTF
>TRBJ1-2|TRBV6-5
CASRTETNYGYTF
>TRBJ2-7|TRBV28
CASSGHNPYEQYF
>TRBJ1-5|TRBV28
CASSSQGARNQPQHF
>TRBJ2-2|TRBV7-8
CASSPSGTVYTGELFF
>TRBJ1-5|TRBV7-8
CASSSDSRNQPQHF
>TRBJ1-5|TRBV28
CASRGGRDSNQPQHF
>TRBJ2-7|TRBV7-2
CASSSFVHEQYF
>TRBJ1-6|TRBV9
CASTPEGGYNSPLHF
>TRBJ2-7|TRBV7-8
CASSIGSSGTYEQYF
>TRBJ1-1|TRBV7-4
CASLEGINTEAFF
>TRBJ1-3|TRBV20-1
CSAAPGDTIYF
>TRBJ1-1|TRBV7-9
CASSPRQGEFEAFF
>TRBJ2-7|TRBV18
CASSTSGGSYEQYF
>TRBJ2-7|TRBV2
CASSVQGGIAYEQYF
>TRBJ1-1|TRBV7-2
CASSLNTGAEAFF
>TRBJ1-2|TRBV7-2
CASSSGTGEYGYTF
>TRBJ1-5|TRBV11-2
CASSFLRDRDNQPQHF
>TRBJ2-5|TRBV11-3
CASSLVTSETQYF